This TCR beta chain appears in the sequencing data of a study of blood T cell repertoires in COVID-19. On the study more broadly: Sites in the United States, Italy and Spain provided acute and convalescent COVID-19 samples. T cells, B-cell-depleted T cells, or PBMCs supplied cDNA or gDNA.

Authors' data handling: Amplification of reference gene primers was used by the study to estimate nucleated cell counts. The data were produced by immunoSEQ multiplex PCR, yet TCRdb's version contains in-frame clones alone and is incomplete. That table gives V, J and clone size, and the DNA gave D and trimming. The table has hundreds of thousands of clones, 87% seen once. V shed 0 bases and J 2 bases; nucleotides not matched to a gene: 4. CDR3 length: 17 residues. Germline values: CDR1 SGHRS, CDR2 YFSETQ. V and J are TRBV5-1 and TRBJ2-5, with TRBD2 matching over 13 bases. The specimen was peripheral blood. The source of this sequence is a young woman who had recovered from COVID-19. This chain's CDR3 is CASSLGLAGGLQETQYF. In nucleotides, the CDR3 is TGCGCCAGCAGCTTGGGACTAGCGGGAGGATTACAAGAGACCCAGTACTTC.